This T cell receptor (beta chain) was sequenced for a study of cytomegalovirus exposure and HLA in healthy donors. Across the whole study: According to later analysis, the same platform produced the 90 to 150 validation and 666 first-cohort repertoires.

Clones were sequenced by immunoSEQ multiplex PCR, and TCRdb holds only the in-frame ones, with some missing. The sample includes 38,000 or so clones, roughly 93% of them seen just once. The donors were in the roughly 130-subject validation cohort; that cohort was separate from the roughly 700-subject first cohort. CDR3 length: 15 amino acids. Germline CDR1 reads GTSNPN; CDR2 reads SVGIG (reference sequence). The V gene lost 2 bases and the J gene lost 6 bases, with 14 bases spanning the gap. In this sample, this clone turned up a few times. The sample taken for sequencing was PBMCs. The receptor comes from a man aged 18 to 35 in good health and CMV-seronegative. The chain couples TRBV30 to TRBJ1-6, with a possible D match to TRBD1 (5 bases). The CDR3 nucleotides read TGTGCCTGGAGTTTGCCGGGGGTGCCTAATTCACCCCTCCACTTT. This gives the protein CAWSLPGVPNSPLHF.